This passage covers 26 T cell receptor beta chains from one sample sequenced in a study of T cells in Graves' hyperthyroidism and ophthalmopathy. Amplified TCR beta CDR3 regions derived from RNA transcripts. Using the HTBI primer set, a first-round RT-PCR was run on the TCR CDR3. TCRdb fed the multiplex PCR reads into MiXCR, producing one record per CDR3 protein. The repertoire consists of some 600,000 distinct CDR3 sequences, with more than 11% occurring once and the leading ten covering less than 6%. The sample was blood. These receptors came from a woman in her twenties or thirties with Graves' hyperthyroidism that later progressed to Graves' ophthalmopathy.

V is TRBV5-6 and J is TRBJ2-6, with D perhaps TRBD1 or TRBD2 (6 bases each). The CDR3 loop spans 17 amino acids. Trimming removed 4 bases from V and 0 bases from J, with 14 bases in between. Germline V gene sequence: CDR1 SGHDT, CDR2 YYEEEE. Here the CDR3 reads CASSAQGGTSGANVLTF. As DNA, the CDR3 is TGTGCCAGCAGCGCACAAGGGGGGACCTCTGGGGCCAACGTCCTGACTTTC.

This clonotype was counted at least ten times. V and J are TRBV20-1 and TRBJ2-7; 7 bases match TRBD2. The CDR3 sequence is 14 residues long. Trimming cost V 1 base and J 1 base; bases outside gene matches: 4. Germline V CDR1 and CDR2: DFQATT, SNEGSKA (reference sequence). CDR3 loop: CSARVVGGSYEQYF. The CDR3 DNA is TGCAGTGCTAGAGTGGTGGGAGGGTCCTACGAGCAGTACTTC.

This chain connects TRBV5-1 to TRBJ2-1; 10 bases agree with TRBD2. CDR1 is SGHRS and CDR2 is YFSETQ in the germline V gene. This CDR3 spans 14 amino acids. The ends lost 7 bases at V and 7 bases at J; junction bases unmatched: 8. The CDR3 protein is CASEDPAGGNEQFF. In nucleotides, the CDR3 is TGCGCCAGCGAAGATCCAGCGGGAGGGAATGAGCAGTTCTTC.

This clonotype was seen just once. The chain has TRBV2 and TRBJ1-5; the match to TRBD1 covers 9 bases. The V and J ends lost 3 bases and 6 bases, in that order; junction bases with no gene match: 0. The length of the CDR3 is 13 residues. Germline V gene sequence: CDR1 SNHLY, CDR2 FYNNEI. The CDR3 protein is CASSETGGQPQHF. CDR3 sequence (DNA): TGTGCCAGCAGTGAGACAGGGGGTCAGCCCCAGCATTTT. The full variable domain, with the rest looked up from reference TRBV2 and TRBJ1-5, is EPEVTQTPSHQVTQMGQEVILRCVPISNHLYFYWYRQILGQKVEFLVSFYNNEISEKSEIFDDQFSVERPDGSNFTLKIRSTKLEDSAMYFCASSETGGQPQHFGDGTRLSIL.

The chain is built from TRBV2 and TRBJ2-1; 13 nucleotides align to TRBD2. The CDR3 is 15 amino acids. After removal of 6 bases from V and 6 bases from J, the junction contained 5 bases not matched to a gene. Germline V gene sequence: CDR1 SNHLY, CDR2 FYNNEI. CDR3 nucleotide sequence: TGTGCCAGCAGGGCTACTAGCGGGGGGGGCAATGAGCAGTTCTTC. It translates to CASRATSGGGNEQFF.

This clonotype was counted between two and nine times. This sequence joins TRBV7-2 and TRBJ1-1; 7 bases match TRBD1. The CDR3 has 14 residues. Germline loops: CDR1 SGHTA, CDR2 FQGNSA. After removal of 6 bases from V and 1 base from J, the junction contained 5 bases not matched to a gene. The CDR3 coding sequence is TGTGCCAGCAGGATTGGACAGGCGAACACTGAAGCTTTCTTT. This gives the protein CASRIGQANTEAFF.

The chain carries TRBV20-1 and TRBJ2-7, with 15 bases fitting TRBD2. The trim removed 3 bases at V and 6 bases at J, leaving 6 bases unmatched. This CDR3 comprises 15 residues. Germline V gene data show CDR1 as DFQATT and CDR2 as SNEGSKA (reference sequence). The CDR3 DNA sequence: TGCAGTGCTAGGGCCGGGACTAGCGGGGGGTCCGAGCAGTACTTC. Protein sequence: CSARAGTSGGSEQYF.

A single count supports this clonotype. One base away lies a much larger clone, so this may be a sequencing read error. CDR3 bases: TGTGCCAGCAGTGAAGCAAGTAGGGGGCTATTCTACGAGCAGTACTTC. It codes for CASSEASRGLFYEQYF. V and J are TRBV2 and TRBJ2-7; TRBD1 matches 7 bases. V was clipped by 0 bases and J by 3 bases; unmatched bases: 8. The germline CDR1 and CDR2 sequences are SNHLY and FYNNEI. The CDR3 spans 16 residues.

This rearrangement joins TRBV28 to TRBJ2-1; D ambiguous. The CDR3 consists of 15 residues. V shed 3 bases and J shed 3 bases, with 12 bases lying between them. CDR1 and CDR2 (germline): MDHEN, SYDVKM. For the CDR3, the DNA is TGTGCCAGCAGTTTGGTAGGGCCAAGCTACAATGAGCAGTTCTTC. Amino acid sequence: CASSLVGPSYNEQFF.

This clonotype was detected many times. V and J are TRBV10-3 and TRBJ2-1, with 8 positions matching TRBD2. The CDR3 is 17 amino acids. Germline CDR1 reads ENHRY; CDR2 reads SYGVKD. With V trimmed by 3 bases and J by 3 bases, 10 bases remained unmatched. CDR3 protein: CAISEDQAGAGYNEQFF. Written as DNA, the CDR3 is TGTGCCATCAGTGAAGACCAAGCGGGGGCAGGCTACAATGAGCAGTTCTTC.

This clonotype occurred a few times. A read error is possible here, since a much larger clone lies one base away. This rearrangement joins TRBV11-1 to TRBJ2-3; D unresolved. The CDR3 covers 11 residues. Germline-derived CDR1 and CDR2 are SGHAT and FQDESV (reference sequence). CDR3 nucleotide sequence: TGTGCCAGCACTTACACAGATATGCAGTATTTT. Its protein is CASTYTDMQYF.

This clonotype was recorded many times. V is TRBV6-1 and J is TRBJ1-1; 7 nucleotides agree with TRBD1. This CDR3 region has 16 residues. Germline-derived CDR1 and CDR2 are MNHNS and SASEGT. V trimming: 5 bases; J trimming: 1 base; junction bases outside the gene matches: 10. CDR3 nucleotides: TGTGCCAGCAGTACCCGACAGGGAGTGGAGAACACTGAAGCTTTCTTT. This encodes CASSTRQGVENTEAFF.

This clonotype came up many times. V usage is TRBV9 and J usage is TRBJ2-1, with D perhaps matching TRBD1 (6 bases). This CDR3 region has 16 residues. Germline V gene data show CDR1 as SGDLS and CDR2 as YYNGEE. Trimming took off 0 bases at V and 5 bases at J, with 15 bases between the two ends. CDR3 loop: CASSVAPAGANNEQFF. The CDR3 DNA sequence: TGTGCCAGCAGCGTAGCTCCGGCAGGGGCTAACAATGAGCAGTTCTTC. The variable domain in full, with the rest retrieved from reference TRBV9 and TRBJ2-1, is DSGVTQTPKHLITATGQRVTLRCSPRSGDLSVYWYQQSLDQGLQFLIQYYNGEERAKGNILERFSAQQFPDLHSELNLSSLELGDSALYFCASSVAPAGANNEQFFGPGTRLTVL.

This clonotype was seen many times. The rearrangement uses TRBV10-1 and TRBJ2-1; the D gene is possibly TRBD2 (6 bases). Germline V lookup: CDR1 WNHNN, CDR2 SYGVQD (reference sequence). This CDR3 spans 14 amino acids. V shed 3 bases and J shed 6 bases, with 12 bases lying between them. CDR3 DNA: TGCGCCAGCAGTGATGGGGGGACTGGCAATGAGCAGTTCTTC. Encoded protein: CASSDGGTGNEQFF.

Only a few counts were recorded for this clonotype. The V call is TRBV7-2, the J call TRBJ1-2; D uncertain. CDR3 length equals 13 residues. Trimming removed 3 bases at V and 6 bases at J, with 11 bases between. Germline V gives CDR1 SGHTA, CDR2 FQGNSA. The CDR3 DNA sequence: TGTGCCAGCAGCTTTACCGGGGAAAATGGCTACACCTTC. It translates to CASSFTGENGYTF.

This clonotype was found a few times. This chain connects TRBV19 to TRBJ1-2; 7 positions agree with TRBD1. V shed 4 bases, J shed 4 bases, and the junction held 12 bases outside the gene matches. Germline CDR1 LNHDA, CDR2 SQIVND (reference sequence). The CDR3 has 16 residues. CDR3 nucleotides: TGTGCCAGTAGTAGGGGACACAGGGGACCCCTCTATGGCTACACCTTC. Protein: CASSRGHRGPLYGYTF.

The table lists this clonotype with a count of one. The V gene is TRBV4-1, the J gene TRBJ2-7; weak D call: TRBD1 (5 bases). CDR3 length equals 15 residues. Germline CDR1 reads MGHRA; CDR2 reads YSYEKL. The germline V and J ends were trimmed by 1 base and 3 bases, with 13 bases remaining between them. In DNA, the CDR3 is TGCGCCAGCAGCCAAGGGGCAGGGTATAACTACGAGCAGTACTTC. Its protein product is CASSQGAGYNYEQYF.

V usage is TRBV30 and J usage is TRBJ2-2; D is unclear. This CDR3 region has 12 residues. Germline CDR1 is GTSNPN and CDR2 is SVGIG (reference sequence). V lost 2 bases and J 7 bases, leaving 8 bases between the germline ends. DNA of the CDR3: TGTGCCTGGAGTAAAGGGAACGGGGAGCTGTTTTTT. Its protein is CAWSKGNGELFF.

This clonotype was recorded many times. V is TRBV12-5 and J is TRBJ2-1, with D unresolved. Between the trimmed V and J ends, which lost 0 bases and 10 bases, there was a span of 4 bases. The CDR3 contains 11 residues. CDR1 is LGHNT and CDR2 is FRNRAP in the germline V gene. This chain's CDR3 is CASGLVGEQFF. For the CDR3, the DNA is TGTGCTAGTGGTTTGGTTGGCGAGCAGTTCTTC.

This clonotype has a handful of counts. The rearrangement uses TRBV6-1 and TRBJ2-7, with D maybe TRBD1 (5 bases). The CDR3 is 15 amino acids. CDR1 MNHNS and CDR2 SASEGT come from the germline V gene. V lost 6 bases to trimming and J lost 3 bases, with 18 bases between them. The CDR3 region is CASSRESPNHYEQYF. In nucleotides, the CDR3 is TGTGCCAGCAGCAGGGAAAGTCCAAACCACTACGAGCAGTACTTC.

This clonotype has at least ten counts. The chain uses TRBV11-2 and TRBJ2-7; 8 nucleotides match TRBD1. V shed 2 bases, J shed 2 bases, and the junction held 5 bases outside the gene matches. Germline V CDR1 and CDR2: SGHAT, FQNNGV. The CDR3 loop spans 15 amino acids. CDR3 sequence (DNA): TGTGCCAGCAGCTTAATGGGGGACAGGACCTACGAGCAGTACTTC. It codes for CASSLMGDRTYEQYF.

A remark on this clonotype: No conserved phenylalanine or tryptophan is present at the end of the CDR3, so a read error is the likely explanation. The DNA for the CDR3 is TGTGCCAGCAGCCCGGACAGGAGAGAAGCCGGCACTGAAGCTTTCCTT. It encodes CASSPDRREAGTEAFL. This chain links TRBV27 with TRBJ1-1, with 7 bases that match TRBD1. In germline, CDR1 is MNHEY, CDR2 SMNVEV (reference sequence). J was trimmed by 4 bases and V by 6 bases; bases with no gene match: 14. CDR3 length equals 16 residues.

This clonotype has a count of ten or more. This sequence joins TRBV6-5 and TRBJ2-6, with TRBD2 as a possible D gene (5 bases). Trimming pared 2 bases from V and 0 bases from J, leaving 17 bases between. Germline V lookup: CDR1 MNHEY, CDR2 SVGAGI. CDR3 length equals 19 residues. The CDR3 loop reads CASSYGYLAFSSGANVLTF. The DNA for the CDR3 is TGTGCCAGCAGTTACGGCTATTTAGCGTTTTCCTCTGGGGCCAACGTCCTGACTTTC.

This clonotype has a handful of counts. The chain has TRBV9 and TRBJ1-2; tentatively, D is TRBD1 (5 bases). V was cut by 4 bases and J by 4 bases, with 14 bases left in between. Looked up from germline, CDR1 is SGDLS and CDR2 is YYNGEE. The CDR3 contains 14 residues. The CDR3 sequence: CASSMKQETYGYTF. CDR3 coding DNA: TGTGCCAGCAGCATGAAACAGGAGACCTATGGCTACACCTTC.

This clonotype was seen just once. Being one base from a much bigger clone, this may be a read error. CDR3 loop: CASSVGFRDQPQRF. The CDR3 DNA reads TGTGCCAGCAGTGTGGGGTTTAGGGATCAGCCCCAGCGTTTT. The rearrangement uses TRBV28 and TRBJ1-5, with D unclear. The germline CDR1 and CDR2 sequences are MDHEN and SYDVKM. The CDR3 runs 14 residues.

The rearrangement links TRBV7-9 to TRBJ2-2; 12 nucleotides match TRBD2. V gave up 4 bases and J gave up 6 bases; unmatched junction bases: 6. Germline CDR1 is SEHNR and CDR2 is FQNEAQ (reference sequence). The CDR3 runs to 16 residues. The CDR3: CASSSLAGGPAGELFF. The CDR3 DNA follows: TGTGCCAGCAGCTCCCTAGCGGGAGGGCCTGCCGGGGAGCTGTTTTTT. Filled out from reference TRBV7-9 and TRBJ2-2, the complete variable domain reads DTGVSQNPRHKITKRGQNVTFRCDPISEHNRLYWYRQTLGQGPEFLTYFQNEAQLEKSRLLSDRFSAERPKGSFSTLEIQRTEQGDSAMYLCASSSLAGGPAGELFFGEGSRLTVL.